This TCR beta chain emerged from a study of shared clonotypes between healthy human individuals. V lost 2 bases to trimming and J lost 4 bases; unmatched junction nucleotides: 10. The CDR3 spans 16 residues. Looked up from germline, CDR1 is MNHEY and CDR2 is SVGAGI. The protocol was immunoSEQ multiplex PCR, while the TCRdb copy is restricted to in-frame clones and leaves out a portion. The profile shows over a million clones, 98% to 99% of them singletons. This sequence originates from a man aged 25-45 years in good health. The sample consisted of naive CD4+ T cells sorted from blood. Subset defined: CD45RA+ positively selected. J is TRBJ2-5 and V is TRBV6-5; TRBD2 matches at 7 bases. The CDR3 DNA is TGTGCCAGCAGTTACCGGTCACCCCGGGGGGTAGAGACCCAGTACTTC. Its translation: CASSYRSPRGVETQYF.